This T cell receptor (beta chain) was retrieved from a study of blood T cells in healthy people across ages. Overall study context: There was about one barcoded beta molecule captured by template switching per two T cells. Notes on the study in general: Age showed a roughly linear inverse relationship with TCR beta diversity per million T cells. The study found more naive CD4+ cells and higher diversity in long-lived than aged donors.

Regarding this clonotype: Its antigen is undetermined.

A second PCR of 7 to 11 cycles used a sample-barcoded 5' primer and a J-beta primer mix. TCRdb reanalysed the 5' RACE reads using MiXCR and keeps one entry per CDR3 protein. This sample carries about 290,000 distinct CDR3 sequences, roughly a quarter of them seen once, and the ten largest clones take over 25%. Trimming removed 1 base at V and 11 bases at J, with 17 bases between. The CDR3 is 14 amino acids. Germline-derived CDR1 and CDR2 are MDHEN and SYDVKM. Sequencing input: blood. This receptor was taken from a woman in her 70s in good health. The chain employs TRBV28 and TRBJ1-1; D is unresolved. The CDR3 region is CASSLSPPEGRAFF. The CDR3 DNA sequence: TGTGCCAGCAGTTTATCCCCTCCGGAGGGTCGGGCTTTCTTT.